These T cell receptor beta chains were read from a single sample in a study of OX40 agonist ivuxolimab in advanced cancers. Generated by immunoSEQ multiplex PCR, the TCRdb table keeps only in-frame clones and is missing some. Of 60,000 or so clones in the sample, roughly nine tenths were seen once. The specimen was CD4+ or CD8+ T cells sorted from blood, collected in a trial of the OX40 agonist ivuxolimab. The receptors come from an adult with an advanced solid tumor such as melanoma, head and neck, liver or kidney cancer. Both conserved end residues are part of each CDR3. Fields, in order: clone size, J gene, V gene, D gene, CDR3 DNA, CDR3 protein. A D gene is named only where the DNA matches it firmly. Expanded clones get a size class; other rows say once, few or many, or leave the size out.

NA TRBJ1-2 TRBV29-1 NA TGCAGCGTTCGGGACTTCTATGGCTACACCTTC CSVRDFYGYTF
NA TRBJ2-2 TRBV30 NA TGTGCCTGGGGAGTTTCCGGGGAGCTGTTTTTT CAWGVSGELFF
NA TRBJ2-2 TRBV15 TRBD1 TGTGCCACCAGCAGCGGACAGGGGGACACCGGGGAGCTGTTTTTT CATSSGQGDTGELFF
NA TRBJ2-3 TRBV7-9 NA TGTGCCAGCAGCCCGGGGAATAGACGCCCAGATACGCAGTATTTT CASSPGNRRPDTQYF
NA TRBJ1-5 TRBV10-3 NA TGTGCCATCAGTGAGTCCGGGATGGGGAATCAGCCCCAGCATTTT CAISESGMGNQPQHF
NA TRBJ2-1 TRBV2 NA TGTGCCAGCAGTGAAGCGCTGCGAGTATCCTACAATGAGCAGTTCTTC CASSEALRVSYNEQFF
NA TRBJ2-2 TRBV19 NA TGTGCCAGTAGTATGATGAGCGCGAACACCGGGGAGCTGTTTTTT CASSMMSANTGELFF
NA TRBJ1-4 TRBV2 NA TGTGCCAGCAGGGCAAACAGCTGGGCTAATGAAAAACTGTTTTTT CASRANSWANEKLFF
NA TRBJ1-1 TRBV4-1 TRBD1 TGCGCCAGCAGCGAAATACAGGGGAAGGGCACTGAAGCTTTCTTT CASSEIQGKGTEAFF
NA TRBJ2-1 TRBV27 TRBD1 TGTGCCAGCAGTCCCGGACAGGGGGCCTTCAATGAGCAGTTCTTC CASSPGQGAFNEQFF
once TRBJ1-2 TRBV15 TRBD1 TGTGCCACCAGCAGTCAACAGGGGACTAACTATGGCTACACCTTC CATSSQQGTNYGYTF
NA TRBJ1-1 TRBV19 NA TGTGCCAGTAGTGCGGACCCCACTGAAGCTTTCTTT CASSADPTEAFF
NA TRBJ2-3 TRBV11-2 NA TGTGCCAGCAGCTTAGACCCCCTTGGAGATACGCAGTATTTT CASSLDPLGDTQYF
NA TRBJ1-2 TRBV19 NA TGTGCCAGTAGTATAGATACATGGGAGCCGAATGGCTACACCTTC CASSIDTWEPNGYTF
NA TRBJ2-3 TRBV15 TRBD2 TGTGCCACCAGCAGAGAGGTAGCGGGAGCCACAGATACGCAGTATTTT CATSREVAGATDTQYF
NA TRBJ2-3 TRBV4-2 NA TGTGCCAGCAGCCAAGAGGAAACTTATTTCACAGATACGCAGTATTTT CASSQEETYFTDTQYF
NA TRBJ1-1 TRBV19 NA TGTGCCAGTAGTACAACAATTTTCTCGACTCTCGGGACTACTGAAGCTTTCTTT CASSTTIFSTLGTTEAFF
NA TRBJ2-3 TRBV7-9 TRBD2 TGTGCCAGCAGCCTCCCTGGACTAGCGGGAGGGACAGATACGCAGTATTTT CASSLPGLAGGTDTQYF
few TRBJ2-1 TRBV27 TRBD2 TGTGCCAGCAGTCCGAGCCTAGCGGGGGGGCTGGATGAGCAGTTCTTC CASSPSLAGGLDEQFF
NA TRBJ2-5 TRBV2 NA TGTGCCAGCGGCCTCGAGAGCTGGGAGACCCAGTACTTC CASGLESWETQYF
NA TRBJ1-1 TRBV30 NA TGTGCCTGGTTGTGGGGCCCTGAAGCTTTCTTT CAWLWGPEAFF
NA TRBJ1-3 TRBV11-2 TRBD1 TGTGCCAGCAGCTTAGGGACAGGGTCCGGAAACACCATATATTTT CASSLGTGSGNTIYF
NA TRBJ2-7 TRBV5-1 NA TGCGCCAGCCATGACGACCTGAGCTCCTACGAGCAGTACTTC CASHDDLSSYEQYF
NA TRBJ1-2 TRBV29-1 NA TGCAGCGTTGTTTTCCTATACGGTGGCTACACCTTC CSVVFLYGGYTF
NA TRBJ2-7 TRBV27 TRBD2 TGTGCCAGCAGGCTAGCGGAAAACTCCTACGAGCAGTACTTC CASRLAENSYEQYF
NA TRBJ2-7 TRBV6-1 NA TGTGCCAGCAGTGCGTACGGCCCCTACGAGCAGTACTTC CASSAYGPYEQYF
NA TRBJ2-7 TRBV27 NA TGTGCCAGCAGTTTATCCCAGGGATCCTACGAGCAGTACTTC CASSLSQGSYEQYF
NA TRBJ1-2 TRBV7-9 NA TGTGCCAGCAACCTACAGGGAGATGGCTACACCTTC CASNLQGDGYTF
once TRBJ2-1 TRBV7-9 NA TGTGCCAGCAGCTTAGCGGGGCAGTTCTTC CASSLAGQFF
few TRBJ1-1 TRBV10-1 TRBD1 TGCGCCAGCCCTGGACAGGGCCCCCTTAGGCCTGAAGCTTTCTTT CASPGQGPLRPEAFF
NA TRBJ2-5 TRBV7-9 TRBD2 TGTGCCAGCAGCTTAGGCTCGGGGGGTCAAGAGACCCAGTACTTC CASSLGSGGQETQYF
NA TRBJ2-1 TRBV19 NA TGTGCCAGTAGTATCCAGGGGACCTACAATGAGCAGTTCTTC CASSIQGTYNEQFF
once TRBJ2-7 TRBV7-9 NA TGTGCCAGCAGCAGACCTATATCCTACGAGCAGTACTTC CASSRPISYEQYF
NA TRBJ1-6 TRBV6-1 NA TGTGCCAGCAGTGAAGGTCCAGGTAGCAATTCACCCCTCCACTTT CASSEGPGSNSPLHF
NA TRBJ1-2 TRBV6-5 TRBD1 TGTGCCAGCAGGTCCGGGACAGGGGTTGCCTATGGCTACACCTTC CASRSGTGVAYGYTF
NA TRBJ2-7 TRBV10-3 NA TGTGCCATCGCCTCGATTGGGGGAGCCTACGAGCAGTACTTC CAIASIGGAYEQYF
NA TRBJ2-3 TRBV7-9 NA TGTGCCAGCAGCGACTCACTAACAGATACGCAGTATTTT CASSDSLTDTQYF
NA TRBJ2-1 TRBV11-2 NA TGTGCCAGCAGCTTATGGGGCGGAATATCTTCTAATGAGCAGTTCTTC CASSLWGGISSNEQFF
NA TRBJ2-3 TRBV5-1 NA TGCGCCAGCAGCTTGACAGGAGTCCCCCGCACAGATACGCAGTATTTT CASSLTGVPRTDTQYF
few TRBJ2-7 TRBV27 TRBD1 TGTGCCAGCAGTCGGGGGACAGGGGGCCGAGAGCAGTACTTC CASSRGTGGREQYF
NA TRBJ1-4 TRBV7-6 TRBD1 TGTGCCAGCAGCCGCACAGGGGGCAGTGAAAAACTGTTTTTT CASSRTGGSEKLFF